This TCR beta chain was found in a study of CD8+CD57+ T cells in acquired aplastic anemia. Overall study context: The average for DNA from sorted CD4+ and CD8+ cells was approximately 3.2 ug.

Trimming took 0 bases from V and 4 from J, leaving 13 bases between them. The V gene's germline CDR1 is LNHDA and CDR2 SQIVND (reference sequence). The CDR3 has 15 residues. This clonotype was found many times. Genomic DNA provided the template from which TCR beta VDJ and CDR3 profiles were obtained. TCRdb processed the reads anew with MiXCR; each CDR3 protein has one entry. Among roughly 120,000 distinct CDR3 sequences, 55% to 70% were seen once, and the ten largest hold around 27%. CD8+CD57+ cell expansion had been shown by flow cytometry in patients chosen for sequencing. Material for sequencing was sorted CD4+, CD8+, or CD8+CD57+ T cells (not recorded which) from PBMCs. The clonotype was recovered from a human donor with aplastic anemia. The rearrangement joins TRBV19 to TRBJ2-7, with D hard to call. CDR3 bases: TGTGCCAGTAGTATAGACTGGCAGCCCTCGTACGAGCAGTACTTC. Protein product: CASSIDWQPSYEQYF.